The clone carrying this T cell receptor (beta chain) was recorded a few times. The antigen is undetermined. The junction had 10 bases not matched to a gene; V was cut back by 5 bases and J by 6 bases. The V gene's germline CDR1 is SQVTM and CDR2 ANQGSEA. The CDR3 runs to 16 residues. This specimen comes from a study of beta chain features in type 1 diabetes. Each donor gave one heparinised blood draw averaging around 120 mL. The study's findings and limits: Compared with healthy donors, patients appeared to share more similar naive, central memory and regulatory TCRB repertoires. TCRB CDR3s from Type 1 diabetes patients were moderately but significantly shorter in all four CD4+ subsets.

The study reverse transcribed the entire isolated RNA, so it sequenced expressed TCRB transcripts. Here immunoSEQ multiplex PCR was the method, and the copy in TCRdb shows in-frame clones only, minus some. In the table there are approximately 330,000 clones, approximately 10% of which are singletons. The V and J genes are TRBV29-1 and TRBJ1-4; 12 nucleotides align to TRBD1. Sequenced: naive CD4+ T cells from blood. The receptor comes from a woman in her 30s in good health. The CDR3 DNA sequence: TGCAGCGTTTTTCCGGGACAGGGGGCTTTGGATGAAAAACTGTTTTTT. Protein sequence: CSVFPGQGALDEKLFF. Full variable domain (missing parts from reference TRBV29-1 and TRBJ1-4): SAVISQKPSRDICQRGTSLTIQCQVDSQVTMMFWYRQQPGQSLTLIATANQGSEATYESGFVIDKFPISRPNLTFSTLTVSNMSPEDSSIYLCSVFPGQGALDEKLFFGSGTQLSVL.